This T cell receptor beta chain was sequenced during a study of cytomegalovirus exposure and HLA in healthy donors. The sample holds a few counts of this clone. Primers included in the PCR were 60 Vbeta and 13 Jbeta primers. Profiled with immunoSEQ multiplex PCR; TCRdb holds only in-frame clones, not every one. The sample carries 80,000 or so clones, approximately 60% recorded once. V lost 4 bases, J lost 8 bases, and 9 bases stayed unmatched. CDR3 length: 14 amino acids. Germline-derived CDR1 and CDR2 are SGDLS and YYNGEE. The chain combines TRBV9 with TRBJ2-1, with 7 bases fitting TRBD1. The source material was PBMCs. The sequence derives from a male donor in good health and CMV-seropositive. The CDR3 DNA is TGTGCCAGCAGCACCGGGACAGCCAGGGATGAGCAGTTCTTC. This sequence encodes CASSTGTARDEQFF.